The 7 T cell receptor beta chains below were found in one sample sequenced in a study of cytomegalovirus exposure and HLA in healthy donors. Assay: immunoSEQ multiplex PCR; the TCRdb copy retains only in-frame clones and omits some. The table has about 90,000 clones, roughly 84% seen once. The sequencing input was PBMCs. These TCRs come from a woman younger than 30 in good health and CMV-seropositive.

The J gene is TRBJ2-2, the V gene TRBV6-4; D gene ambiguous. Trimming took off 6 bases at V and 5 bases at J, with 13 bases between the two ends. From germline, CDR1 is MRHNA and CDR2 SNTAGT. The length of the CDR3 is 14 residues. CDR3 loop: CASRRETGTGELFF. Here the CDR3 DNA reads TGTGCCAGCAGGAGAGAGACTGGGACCGGGGAGCTGTTTTTT.

CDR3 region: CASTKFSPGTGGGYTF. The CDR3 DNA reads as TGTGCCAGCACCAAATTTTCACCCGGGACAGGGGGTGGCTACACCTTC. The chain employs TRBV6-6 and TRBJ1-2; 11 bases agree with TRBD1. The trim removed 7 bases at V and 7 bases at J, leaving 14 bases unmatched. CDR3 length: 16 amino acids. The germline CDR1 and CDR2 sequences are MNHNY and SVGAGI (reference sequence).

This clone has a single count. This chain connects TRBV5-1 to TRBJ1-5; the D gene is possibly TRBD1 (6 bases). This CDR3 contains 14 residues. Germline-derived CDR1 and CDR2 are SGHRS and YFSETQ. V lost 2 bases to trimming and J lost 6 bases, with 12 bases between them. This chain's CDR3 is CASSLQGGPQPQHF. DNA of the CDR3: TGCGCCAGCAGCTTACAGGGCGGGCCTCAGCCCCAGCATTTT.

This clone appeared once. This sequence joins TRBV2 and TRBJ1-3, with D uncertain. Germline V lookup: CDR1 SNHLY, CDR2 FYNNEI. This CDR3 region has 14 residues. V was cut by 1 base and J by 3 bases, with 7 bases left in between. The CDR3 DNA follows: TGTGCCAGCAGTGAAGGAGGGTATGGAAACACCATATATTTT. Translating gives CASSEGGYGNTIYF.

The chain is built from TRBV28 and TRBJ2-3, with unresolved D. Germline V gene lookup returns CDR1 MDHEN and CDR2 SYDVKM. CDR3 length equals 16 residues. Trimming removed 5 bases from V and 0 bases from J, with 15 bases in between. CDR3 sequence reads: CASSPTSIYSTDTQYF. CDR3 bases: TGTGCCAGCAGTCCTACGTCCATCTACAGCACAGATACGCAGTATTTT. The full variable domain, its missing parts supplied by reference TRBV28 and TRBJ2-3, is DVKVTQSSRYLVKRTGEKVFLECVQDMDHENMFWYRQDPGLGLRLIYFSYDVKMKEKGDIPEGYSVSREKKERFSLILESASTNQTSMYLCASSPTSIYSTDTQYFGPGTRLTVL.

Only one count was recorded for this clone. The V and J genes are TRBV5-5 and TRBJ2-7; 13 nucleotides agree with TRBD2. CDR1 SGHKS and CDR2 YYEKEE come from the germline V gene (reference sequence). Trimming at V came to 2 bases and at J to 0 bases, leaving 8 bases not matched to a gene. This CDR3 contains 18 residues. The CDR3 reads CASSLGLAGAPVSYEQYF. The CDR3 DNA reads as TGTGCCAGCAGCTTAGGACTAGCGGGGGCCCCAGTCTCCTACGAGCAGTACTTC.

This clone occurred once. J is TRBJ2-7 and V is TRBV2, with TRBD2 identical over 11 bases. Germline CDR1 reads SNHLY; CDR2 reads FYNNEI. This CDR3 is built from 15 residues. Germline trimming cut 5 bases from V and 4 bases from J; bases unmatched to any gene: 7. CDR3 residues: CASSLRLAGPYEQYF. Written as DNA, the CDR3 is TGTGCCAGCAGTCTTCGACTAGCGGGGCCTTACGAGCAGTACTTC.